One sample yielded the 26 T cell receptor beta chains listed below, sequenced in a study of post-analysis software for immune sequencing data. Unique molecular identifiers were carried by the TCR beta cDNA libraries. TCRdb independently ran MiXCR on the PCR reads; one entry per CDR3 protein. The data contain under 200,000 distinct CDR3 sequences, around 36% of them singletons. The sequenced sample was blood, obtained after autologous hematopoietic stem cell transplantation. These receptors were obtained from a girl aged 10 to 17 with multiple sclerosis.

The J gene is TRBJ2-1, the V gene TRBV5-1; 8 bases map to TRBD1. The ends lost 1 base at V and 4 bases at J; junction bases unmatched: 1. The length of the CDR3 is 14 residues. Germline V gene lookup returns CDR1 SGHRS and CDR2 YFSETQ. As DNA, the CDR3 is TGCGCCAGCAGCTTGCACAGGGGGTACAATGAGCAGTTCTTC. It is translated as CASSLHRGYNEQFF.

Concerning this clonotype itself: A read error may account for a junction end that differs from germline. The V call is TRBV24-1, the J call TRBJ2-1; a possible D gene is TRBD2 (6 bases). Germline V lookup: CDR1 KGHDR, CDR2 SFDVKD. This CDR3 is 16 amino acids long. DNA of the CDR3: TGTGTCACCAGTGATGACCGGGCTAGCGCTGGCAATGAGCAGTTCTTC. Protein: CVTSDDRASAGNEQFF.

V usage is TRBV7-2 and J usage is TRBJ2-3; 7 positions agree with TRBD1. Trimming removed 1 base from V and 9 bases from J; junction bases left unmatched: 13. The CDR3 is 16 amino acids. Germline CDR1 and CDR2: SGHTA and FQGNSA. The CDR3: CASSLGGGGLQVTQYF. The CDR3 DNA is TGTGCCAGCAGCTTAGGAGGGGGCGGCCTTCAGGTCACGCAGTATTTT.

The CDR3 DNA follows: TGTGCCAGCAGCAGAGGGGGGAGCGGGGGGTACAATGAGCAGTTCTTC. Protein sequence: CASSRGGSGGYNEQFF. The chain recombines TRBV7-8 with TRBJ2-1, with TRBD2 matching 9 bases. The length of the CDR3 is 16 residues. The V and J ends lost 5 bases and 4 bases, in that order; junction bases with no gene match: 9. From germline, CDR1 is SGHVS and CDR2 FQNEAQ.

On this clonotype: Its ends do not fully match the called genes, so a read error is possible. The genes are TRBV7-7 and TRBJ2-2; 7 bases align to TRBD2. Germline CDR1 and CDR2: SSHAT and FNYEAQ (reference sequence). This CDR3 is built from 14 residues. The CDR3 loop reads CASSRDYDTGERFF. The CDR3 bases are TGTGCTAGCAGCCGGGACTATGACACCGGGGAGCGGTTTTTT.

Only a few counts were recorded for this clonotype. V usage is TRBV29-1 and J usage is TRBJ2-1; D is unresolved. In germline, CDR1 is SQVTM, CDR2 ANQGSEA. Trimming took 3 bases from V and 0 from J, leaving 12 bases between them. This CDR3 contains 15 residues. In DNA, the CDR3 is TGCAGCGTTGACCGTCCGTTGGGCTCCTACAATGAGCAGTTCTTC. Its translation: CSVDRPLGSYNEQFF.

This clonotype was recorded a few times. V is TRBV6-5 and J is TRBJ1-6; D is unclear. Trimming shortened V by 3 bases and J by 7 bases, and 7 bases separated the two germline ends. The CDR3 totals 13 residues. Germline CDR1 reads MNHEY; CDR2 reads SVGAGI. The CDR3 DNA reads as TGTGCCAGCAGTTATTGGACGAATTCACCCCTCCACTTT. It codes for CASSYWTNSPLHF.

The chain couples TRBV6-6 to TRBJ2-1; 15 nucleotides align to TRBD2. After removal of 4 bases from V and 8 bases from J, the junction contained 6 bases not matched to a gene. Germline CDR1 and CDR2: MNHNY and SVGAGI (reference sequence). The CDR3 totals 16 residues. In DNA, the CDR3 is TGTGCCAGCAGTTCCGGACTAGCGGGAGGGGTCGATGAGCAGTTCTTC. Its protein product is CASSSGLAGGVDEQFF.

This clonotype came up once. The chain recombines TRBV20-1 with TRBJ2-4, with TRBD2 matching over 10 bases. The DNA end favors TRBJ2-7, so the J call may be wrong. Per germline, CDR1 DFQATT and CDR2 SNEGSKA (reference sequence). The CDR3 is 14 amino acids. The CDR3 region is CSARSASGSREQYF. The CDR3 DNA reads TGCAGTGCTAGATCTGCTAGCGGGAGCCGCGAGCAGTACTTC.

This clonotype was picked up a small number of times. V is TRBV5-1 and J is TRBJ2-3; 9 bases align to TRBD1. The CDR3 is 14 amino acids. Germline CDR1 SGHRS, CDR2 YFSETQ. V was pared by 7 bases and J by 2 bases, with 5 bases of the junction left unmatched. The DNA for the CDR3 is TGCGCCAGCGGGACAGGGACCCCCACAGATACGCAGTATTTT. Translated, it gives CASGTGTPTDTQYF.

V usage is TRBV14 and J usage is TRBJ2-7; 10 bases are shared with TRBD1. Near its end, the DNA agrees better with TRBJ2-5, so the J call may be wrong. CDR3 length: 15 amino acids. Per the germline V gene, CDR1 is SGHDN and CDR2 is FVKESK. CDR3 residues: CASSQVTGGAETQYF. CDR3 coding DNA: TGTGCCAGCAGCCAGGTGACAGGGGGCGCAGAGACCCAGTACTTC.

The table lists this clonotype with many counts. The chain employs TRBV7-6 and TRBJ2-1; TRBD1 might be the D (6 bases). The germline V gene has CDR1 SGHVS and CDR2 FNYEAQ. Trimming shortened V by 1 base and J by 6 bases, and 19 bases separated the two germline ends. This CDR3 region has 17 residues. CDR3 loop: CASSLVWAGTTGNEQFF. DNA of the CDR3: TGTGCCAGCAGCTTAGTTTGGGCAGGGACAACCGGCAATGAGCAGTTCTTC. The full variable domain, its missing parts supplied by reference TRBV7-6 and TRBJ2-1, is GAGVSQSPRYKVTKRGQDVALRCDPISGHVSLYWYRQALGQGPEFLTYFNYEAQQDKSGLPNDRFSAERPEGSISTLTIQRTEQRDSAMYRCASSLVWAGTTGNEQFFGPGTRLTVL.

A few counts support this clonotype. The CDR3 sequence: CSARTSGRAGNEQFF. Written as DNA, the CDR3 is TGCAGTGCGCGGACTAGCGGGAGGGCCGGGAATGAGCAGTTCTTC. This chain uses TRBV20-1 with TRBJ2-1; 15 bases fit TRBD2. Germline CDR1 reads DFQATT; CDR2 reads SNEGSKA (reference sequence). The CDR3 is made up of 15 amino acids. With V trimmed by 6 bases and J by 7 bases, 7 bases remained unmatched.

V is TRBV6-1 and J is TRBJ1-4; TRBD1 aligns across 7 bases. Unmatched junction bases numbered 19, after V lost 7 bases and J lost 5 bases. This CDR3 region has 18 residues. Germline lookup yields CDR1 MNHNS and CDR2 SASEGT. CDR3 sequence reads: CASTSPTRDRVSNEKLFF. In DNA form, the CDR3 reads TGTGCCAGCACCTCACCAACCCGGGACAGAGTATCGAATGAAAAACTGTTTTTT.

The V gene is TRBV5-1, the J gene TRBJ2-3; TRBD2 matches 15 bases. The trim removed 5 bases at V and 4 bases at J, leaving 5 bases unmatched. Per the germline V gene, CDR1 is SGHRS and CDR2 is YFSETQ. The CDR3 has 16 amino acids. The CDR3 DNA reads TGCGCCAGCAGGGGACTAGCGGGGGGTGTAGCAGATACGCAGTATTTT. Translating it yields CASRGLAGGVADTQYF.

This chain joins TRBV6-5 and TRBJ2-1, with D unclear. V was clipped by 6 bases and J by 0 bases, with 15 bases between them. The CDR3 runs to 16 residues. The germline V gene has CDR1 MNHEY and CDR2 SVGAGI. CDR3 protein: CASRNLILSSYNEQFF. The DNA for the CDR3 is TGTGCCAGCAGGAATCTGATTTTGAGCTCCTACAATGAGCAGTTCTTC.

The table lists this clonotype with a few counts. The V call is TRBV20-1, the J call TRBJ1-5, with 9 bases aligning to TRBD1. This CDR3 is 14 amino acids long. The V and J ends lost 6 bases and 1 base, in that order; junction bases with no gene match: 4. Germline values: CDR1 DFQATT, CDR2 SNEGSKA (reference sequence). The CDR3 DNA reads TGCAGTGCCCTACAGGGGGCCAGCAATCAGCCCCAGCATTTT. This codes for CSALQGASNQPQHF.

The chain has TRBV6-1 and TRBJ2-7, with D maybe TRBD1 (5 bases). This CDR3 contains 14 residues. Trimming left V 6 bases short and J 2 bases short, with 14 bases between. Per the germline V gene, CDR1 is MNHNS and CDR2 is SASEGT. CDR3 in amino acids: CASRELGRAYEQYF. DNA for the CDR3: TGTGCCAGCAGGGAGTTGGGGCGCGCCTACGAGCAGTACTTC.

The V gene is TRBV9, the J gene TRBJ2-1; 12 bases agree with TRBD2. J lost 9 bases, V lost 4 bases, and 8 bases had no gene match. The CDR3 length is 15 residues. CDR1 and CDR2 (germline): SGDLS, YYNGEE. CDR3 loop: CASSLRLAGVAEQFF. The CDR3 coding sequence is TGTGCCAGCAGCCTCCGACTAGCGGGAGTAGCTGAGCAGTTCTTC.

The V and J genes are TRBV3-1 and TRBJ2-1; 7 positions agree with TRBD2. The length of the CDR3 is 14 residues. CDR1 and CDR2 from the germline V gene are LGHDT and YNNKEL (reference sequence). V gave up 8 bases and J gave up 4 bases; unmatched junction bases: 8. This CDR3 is CASARGGGYNEQFF. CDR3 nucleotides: TGTGCCAGCGCGCGGGGCGGGGGTTACAATGAGCAGTTCTTC.

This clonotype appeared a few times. This CDR3 reads CASSPGLTSGGYNEQFF. As DNA, the CDR3 is TGTGCCAGCAGTCCTGGCCTGACTAGCGGGGGCTACAATGAGCAGTTCTTC. V is TRBV6-1 and J is TRBJ2-1, with 12 bases aligning to TRBD2. From germline, CDR1 is MNHNS and CDR2 SASEGT. This CDR3 has 17 residues. V lost 5 bases to trimming and J lost 3 bases; unmatched junction nucleotides: 8.

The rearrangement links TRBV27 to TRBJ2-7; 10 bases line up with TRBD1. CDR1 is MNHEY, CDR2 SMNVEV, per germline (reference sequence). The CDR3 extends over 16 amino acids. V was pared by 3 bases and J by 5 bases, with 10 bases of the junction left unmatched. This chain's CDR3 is CASSFFRDRGIHEQYF. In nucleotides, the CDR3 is TGTGCCAGCAGTTTCTTCCGGGACAGGGGCATCCACGAGCAGTACTTC.

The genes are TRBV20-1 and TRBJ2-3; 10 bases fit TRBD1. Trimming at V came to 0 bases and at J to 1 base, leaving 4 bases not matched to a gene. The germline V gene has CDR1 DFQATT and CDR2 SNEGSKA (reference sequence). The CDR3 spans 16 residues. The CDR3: CSARDWGTGGTDTQYF. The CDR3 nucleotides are TGCAGTGCTAGAGATTGGGGGACAGGGGGCACAGATACGCAGTATTTT.

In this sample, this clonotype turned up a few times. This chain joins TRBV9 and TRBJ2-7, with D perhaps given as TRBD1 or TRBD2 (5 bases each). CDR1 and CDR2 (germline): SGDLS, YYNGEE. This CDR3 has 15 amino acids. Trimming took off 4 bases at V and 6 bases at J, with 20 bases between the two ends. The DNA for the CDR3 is TGTGCCAGCAGCCCGGGGCAGACGGTGATGGGCGAGCAGTACTTC. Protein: CASSPGQTVMGEQYF.

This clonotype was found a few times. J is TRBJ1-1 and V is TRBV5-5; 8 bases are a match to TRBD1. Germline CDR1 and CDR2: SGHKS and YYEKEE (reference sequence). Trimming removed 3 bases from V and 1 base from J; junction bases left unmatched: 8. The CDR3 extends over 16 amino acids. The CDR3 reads CASSYTRTGSNTEAFF. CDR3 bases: TGTGCCAGCAGCTACACACGGACAGGGTCGAACACTGAAGCTTTCTTT.

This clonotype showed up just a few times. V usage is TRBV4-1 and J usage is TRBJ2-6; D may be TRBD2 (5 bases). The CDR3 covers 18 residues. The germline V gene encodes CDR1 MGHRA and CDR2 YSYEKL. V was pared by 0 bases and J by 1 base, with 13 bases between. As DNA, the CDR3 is TGCGCCAGCAGCCAAGATGAGGGTTTCAGGTCTGGGGCCAACGTCCTGACTTTC. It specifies CASSQDEGFRSGANVLTF.